This entry features one T cell receptor (beta chain) sequence. Its antigen is not known. Germline assignment: CDR1 SQVTM and CDR2 ANQGSEA. V lost 7 bases and J lost 2, with 13 bases in between. This CDR3 comprises 13 residues. This entry belongs to a study of PD-1 blockade in classical Hodgkin lymphoma. Following autologous stem cell transplantation, relapse occurred in every patient, and exposure to brentuximab vedotin varied. The patients, who had relapsed/refractory classical Hodgkin lymphoma, achieved best responses of complete response, partial response or progressive disease. Only in-frame clones appear in the TCRdb table, and some are missing; sequencing was by immunoSEQ multiplex PCR. Here the sample spans fewer than 8,000 clones, about 82% being singletons. Findings and limits, study-wide: Before treatment, complete responders showed about the same diversity as newly diagnosed patients. CD4+ but not CD8+ TCR diversity rose significantly by C4D1.

Material: peripheral blood mononuclear cells (PBMCs), obtained before the second cycle of nivolumab. This chain links TRBV29-1 with TRBJ2-3; D is possibly TRBD2 (5 bases). This receptor was taken from a human donor with classical Hodgkin lymphoma. The CDR3 DNA reads as TGCAGCGCCGATGGCGGGTTCACAGATACGCAGTATTTT. Its translation: CSADGGFTDTQYF.